This TCR beta chain was captured by sequencing in a study of shared clonotypes between healthy human individuals. The donors, healthy adults who were HIV-negative, had experienced no recent acute infections or vaccinations. Investigators divided CD4+ cells into CD45RA+ naive and CD45RA-negative memory subsets. The V and J ends lost 4 bases and 4 bases respectively, with 19 bases between them. CDR1 and CDR2 (germline): LGHNA, YNFKEQ. The CDR3 is 16 residues long. At the deep level, the assay was run. Measured with immunoSEQ multiplex PCR; TCRdb has only the in-frame clones, and not every one. The sample contains 2 million to 3 million clones, approximately 94% of which appear only once.

The gene calls are TRBV4-2 and TRBJ1-2; D perhaps matches TRBD1 (6 bases). Material for sequencing was naive CD4+ T cells from PBMCs. The subset is: CD45RA+ positively selected. This clonotype was obtained from a man between 18 and 29 years old in good health. Some clones in this sample may be carry-over from other donors' samples. The CDR3 nucleotides are TGTGCCAGCAGCCCAGGCTGGGACATCCTAGGCTATGGCTACACCTTC. Its translation: CASSPGWDILGYGYTF.